Listed below are T cell receptor beta chains from one sample, sequenced in a study of blood T cell repertoires in COVID-19. TCRdb's table, derived via immunoSEQ multiplex PCR, lists solely in-frame clones and lacks some. The sample carries about 110,000 clones, 72% recorded once. Sequenced sample: peripheral blood. The source of these receptors is a woman aged 55-69 years with acute or convalescent COVID-19. Each CDR3 is given with its conserved first and last residue. Each record gives: J gene, V gene, clone size, D gene, CDR3 DNA, CDR3 protein. A D gene is named only where the DNA matches it firmly. Expanded clones are given a class, and other clones once, few, many or no size at all.

j_call: TRBJ1-6
v_call: TRBV5-1
clone_size: .
d_call: TRBD1
cdr3_nt: TGCGCCAGCAGCCCGGGACAGTTAGGGCATTCACCCCTCCACTTT
cdr3_aa: CASSPGQLGHSPLHF

j_call: TRBJ2-7
v_call: TRBV19
clone_size: .
d_call: TRBD1
cdr3_nt: TGTGCCAGTAGTACGGGACAGGGGTACGAGCAGTACTTC
cdr3_aa: CASSTGQGYEQYF

j_call: TRBJ1-6
v_call: TRBV5-4
clone_size: .
d_call: TRBD1
cdr3_nt: TGTGCCAGCAGACTGACAGGGGACAGTTCACCCCTCCACTTT
cdr3_aa: CASRLTGDSSPLHF

j_call: TRBJ2-3
v_call: TRBV5-1
clone_size: few
d_call: TRBD2
cdr3_nt: TGCGCCAGCAGCTCCGGGACTAGCGGGGGGGCAGATACGCAGTATTTT
cdr3_aa: CASSSGTSGGADTQYF

j_call: TRBJ1-3
v_call: TRBV30
clone_size: .
d_call: .
cdr3_nt: TGTGCCTGGACGTCTGGAAACACCATATATTTT
cdr3_aa: CAWTSGNTIYF

j_call: TRBJ1-3
v_call: TRBV5-5
clone_size: .
d_call: .
cdr3_nt: TGTGCCAGCAGCTCTTTACCCGGGATGAGCACTGGAAACACCATATATTTT
cdr3_aa: CASSSLPGMSTGNTIYF

j_call: TRBJ1-1
v_call: TRBV6-2/TRBV6-3
clone_size: .
d_call: .
cdr3_nt: TGTGCCAGCAGTTTGGACAGCACAACGGGGAACACTGAAGCTTTCTTT
cdr3_aa: CASSLDSTTGNTEAFF

j_call: TRBJ2-7
v_call: TRBV19
clone_size: .
d_call: .
cdr3_nt: TGTGCCAGTAGTATGGCGGGGTTCTCCTACGAGCAGTACTTC
cdr3_aa: CASSMAGFSYEQYF

j_call: TRBJ1-2
v_call: TRBV11-2
clone_size: .
d_call: TRBD1
cdr3_nt: TGTGCCAGCAGCTTGACAGGGGTTGGGGAGAGTGGCTACACCTTC
cdr3_aa: CASSLTGVGESGYTF

j_call: TRBJ2-5
v_call: TRBV27
clone_size: .
d_call: TRBD2
cdr3_nt: TGTGCCAGCAGCCGACTAGCGGGGGGTGGGGAGACCCAGTACTTC
cdr3_aa: CASSRLAGGGETQYF

j_call: TRBJ2-4
v_call: TRBV13
clone_size: .
d_call: .
cdr3_nt: TGTGCCAGCAGCCCGGAGGCCCATGGAGTATCCAAAAACATTCAGTACTTC
cdr3_aa: CASSPEAHGVSKNIQYF

j_call: TRBJ1-1
v_call: TRBV7-9
clone_size: once
d_call: TRBD1
cdr3_nt: TGTGCCAGCAGCCCGGTTCAGGGGGGTTGGAGCACTGAAGCTTTCTTT
cdr3_aa: CASSPVQGGWSTEAFF

j_call: TRBJ2-3
v_call: TRBV5-5
clone_size: .
d_call: TRBD1
cdr3_nt: TGTGCCAGCAACTTACGACAGGGAGTAGGGAGCACAGATACGCAGTATTTT
cdr3_aa: CASNLRQGVGSTDTQYF

j_call: TRBJ2-7
v_call: TRBV7-2
clone_size: .
d_call: .
cdr3_nt: TGTGCCAGCAGCTTATACTACGAGCAGTACTTC
cdr3_aa: CASSLYYEQYF

j_call: TRBJ2-7
v_call: TRBV7-2
clone_size: .
d_call: TRBD1
cdr3_nt: TGTGCCAGCAGCTTGGGACAGGGGTACTACGAGCAGTACTTC
cdr3_aa: CASSLGQGYYEQYF

j_call: TRBJ1-2
v_call: TRBV25-1
clone_size: .
d_call: .
cdr3_nt: TGTGCCAGCACCCCGGAGGGAGTACGAGGGGCCTATGGCTACACCTTC
cdr3_aa: CASTPEGVRGAYGYTF

j_call: TRBJ1-5
v_call: TRBV2
clone_size: .
d_call: .
cdr3_nt: TGTGCCAGCAGTCGAATAGATAGCAATCAGCCCCAGCATTTT
cdr3_aa: CASSRIDSNQPQHF

j_call: TRBJ2-7
v_call: TRBV7-2
clone_size: .
d_call: .
cdr3_nt: TGTGCCAGCAGCTTAGACAGGCTCTCCTACGAGCAGTACTTC
cdr3_aa: CASSLDRLSYEQYF

j_call: TRBJ2-7
v_call: TRBV5-1
clone_size: .
d_call: TRBD1
cdr3_nt: TGCGCCAGCAGCCCCAGGGGGGGACAGGGGCCGACTAGGAGCTCCTACGAGCAGTACTTC
cdr3_aa: CASSPRGGQGPTRSSYEQYF

j_call: TRBJ2-1
v_call: TRBV6-2/TRBV6-3
clone_size: .
d_call: TRBD1
cdr3_nt: TGTGCCAGCAGTTACTACCCCGGACAGGGGGACAATGAGCAGTTCTTC
cdr3_aa: CASSYYPGQGDNEQFF

j_call: TRBJ1-4
v_call: TRBV14
clone_size: many
d_call: .
cdr3_nt: TGTGCCAGCAGCCAAAGAGGGAAGAATGAAAGACTGTTTTTT
cdr3_aa: CASSQRGKNERLFF

j_call: TRBJ2-7
v_call: TRBV18
clone_size: .
d_call: .
cdr3_nt: TGTGCCAGCTCCCTGCTCGGGGGGCGGGACGAGCAGTACTTC
cdr3_aa: CASSLLGGRDEQYF

j_call: TRBJ2-1
v_call: TRBV3-1/TRBV3-2
clone_size: .
d_call: TRBD2
cdr3_nt: TGTGCCAGCAGCCAAGATTGGCAGCGGGGGGGGAACAATGAGCAGTTCTTC
cdr3_aa: CASSQDWQRGGNNEQFF